The 29 T cell receptor beta chains below come from one sample, sequenced in a study of shared clonotypes between healthy human individuals. Using immunoSEQ multiplex PCR, the repertoire was profiled, and TCRdb retains in-frame clones only, with some absent. The repertoire holds about a million clones, with 76% as singletons. The specimen sequenced was memory CD4+ T cells sorted from blood. Regarding subset: CD45RA-negative fraction. The receptors shown here come from a man aged 18 to 29 in good health.

The chain carries TRBV28 and TRBJ1-4; maybe TRBD1 (6 bases). Germline V gene data show CDR1 as MDHEN and CDR2 as SYDVKM. CDR3 length equals 14 residues. V was trimmed by 6 bases and J by 7 bases, leaving 15 bases between them. CDR3 in amino acids: CASRPQGSTEKLFF. CDR3 nucleotide sequence: TGTGCCAGCAGGCCCCAGGGGTCGACTGAAAAACTGTTTTTT.

This clone was observed once. This rearrangement joins TRBV14 to TRBJ1-6; D gene ambiguous. Trimming cost V 2 bases and J 9 bases, with 17 bases left between them. Germline V gene data show CDR1 as SGHDN and CDR2 as FVKESK. This CDR3 spans 16 amino acids. CDR3 sequence (DNA): TGTGCCAGCAGCCAACAGGCCCCGGACGTAGGTTCACCCCTCCACTTT. Protein sequence: CASSQQAPDVGSPLHF.

The rearrangement links TRBV7-9 to TRBJ2-1; 7 positions match TRBD1. Germline V gene lookup returns CDR1 SEHNR and CDR2 FQNEAQ (reference sequence). This CDR3 contains 12 residues. After removal of 7 bases from V and 6 bases from J, the junction contained 3 bases not matched to a gene. The CDR3 sequence is CASIRQGNEQFF. The CDR3 bases are TGTGCCAGCATAAGACAGGGCAATGAGCAGTTCTTC.

This clone was found once. The chain joins TRBV28 to TRBJ1-2; D not resolved. Germline CDR1 reads MDHEN; CDR2 reads SYDVKM. The CDR3 is made up of 11 amino acids. Trimming removed 8 bases at V and 4 bases at J, with 8 bases between. DNA for the CDR3: TGTGCCAGCGGACGGTCCTATGGCTACACCTTC. It specifies CASGRSYGYTF.

The chain has TRBV7-9 and TRBJ1-1; D remains ambiguous. CDR3 length equals 13 residues. V lost 5 bases, J lost 0 bases, and 7 bases lay in between. Per germline, CDR1 SEHNR and CDR2 FQNEAQ (reference sequence). The chain's CDR3 is CASSGTVNTEAFF. In DNA form, the CDR3 reads TGTGCCAGCAGCGGCACAGTGAACACTGAAGCTTTCTTT.

This rearrangement joins TRBV11-2 to TRBJ2-5; tentatively, D is TRBD1 (7 bases). This CDR3 is built from 16 residues. Per the germline V gene, CDR1 is SGHAT and CDR2 is FQNNGV. Trimming stripped 1 base from V and 5 bases from J, with 17 bases between. The CDR3 sequence is CASSLALAGGHETQYF. Written as DNA, the CDR3 is TGTGCCAGCAGCTTAGCCCTAGCAGGGGGGCACGAGACCCAGTACTTC.

The chain has TRBV12-2 and TRBJ1-3. TRBV12-2 is given as a pseudogene. CDR3 length equals 15 residues. CDR3 amino acids: CASRLGKGSGNTIYF. The CDR3 DNA follows: TGTGCAAGTCGCTTAGGGAAGGGCTCTGGAAACACCATATATTTT.

The chain joins TRBV5-6 to TRBJ1-2; 8 positions match TRBD1. With 3 bases clipped from V and 5 bases from J, the junction kept 9 bases outside the gene matches. The CDR3 contains 15 residues. Germline values: CDR1 SGHDT, CDR2 YYEEEE. CDR3 DNA sequence: TGTGCCAGCAGCTCCGGACAGGGTGTCTTTTATGGCTACACCTTC. Translation gives CASSSGQGVFYGYTF.

V and J are TRBV21-1 and TRBJ1-2. TRBV21-1 is tagged as a pseudogene. This CDR3 has 13 residues. The CDR3 loop is CASSRRGAYGYTF. The DNA of the CDR3 is TGTGCCAGCAGCAGGAGGGGGGCGTATGGCTACACCTTC.

This clone was recorded only once. The chain joins TRBV5-4 to TRBJ2-1, with 14 bases fitting TRBD2. Looked up from germline, CDR1 is SGHNT and CDR2 is YYREEE (reference sequence). CDR3 length: 20 residues. The J segment lost 4 bases and the V segment lost 2 bases, leaving 14 bases of the junction unmatched. The CDR3 sequence is CASSFGSGLAGAPNYNEQFF. In DNA form, the CDR3 reads TGTGCCAGCAGCTTCGGGTCGGGACTAGCGGGAGCTCCTAATTACAATGAGCAGTTCTTC.

This rearrangement joins TRBV11-2 to TRBJ2-5; 12 nucleotides agree with TRBD2. There are 16 residues in the CDR3. CDR1 SGHAT and CDR2 FQNNGV come from the germline V gene. Germline trimming cut 5 bases from V and 2 bases from J; bases unmatched to any gene: 6. The DNA of the CDR3 is TGTGCCAGCAGCCCCGGGACTAGCGGGCCTCAAGAGACCCAGTACTTC. Its translation: CASSPGTSGPQETQYF.

The gene calls are TRBV13 and TRBJ2-1; TRBD1 is a possible D gene (6 bases). V was shortened by 0 bases and J by 8 bases, with 17 bases between the two germline ends. The germline V gene has CDR1 PRHDT and CDR2 FYEKMQ (reference sequence). This CDR3 contains 16 residues. CDR3 coding DNA: TGTGCCAGCAGCTTAGGCTTGGGGGCAGGGCACCATGAGCAGTTCTTC. Its translation is CASSLGLGAGHHEQFF.

V is TRBV11-2 and J is TRBJ2-7, with TRBD1 matching over 9 bases. J gave up 6 bases and V 2 bases, and 8 bases lay outside the gene matches. CDR1 is SGHAT and CDR2 is FQNNGV in the germline V gene. CDR3 length: 15 amino acids. DNA of the CDR3: TGTGCCAGCAGCTTAAGTACAGGGGGCGGGTCCGAGCAGTACTTC. This codes for CASSLSTGGGSEQYF.

Of note for this clone: This same CDR3 is encoded by further DNA sequences in the sample. The chain is built from TRBV5-4 and TRBJ2-7, with D tentatively TRBD1 (6 bases). The CDR3 loop spans 14 amino acids. The V end was cut by 0 bases, the J end by 2 bases, with 9 bases between. The germline gives CDR1 SGHNT, CDR2 YYREEE (reference sequence). CDR3 in amino acids: CASSLEGTTYEQYF. For the CDR3, the DNA is TGTGCCAGCAGCTTGGAGGGGACAACCTACGAGCAGTACTTC.

This chain uses TRBV6-5 with TRBJ2-7; TRBD1 is a possible D gene (6 bases). V was pared by 3 bases and J by 5 bases, with 20 bases between. Germline V gene data show CDR1 as MNHEY and CDR2 as SVGAGI. This CDR3 has 16 amino acids. The CDR3 region is CASSYGRAGGNNEQYF. CDR3 bases: TGTGCCAGCAGTTATGGACGGGCTGGGGGCAACAACGAGCAGTACTTC.

CDR3 DNA: TGCGCCAGCAGCCAAGCAGGGCGCGGGGGAGAGACCCAGTACTTC. The encoded protein is CASSQAGRGGETQYF. V gene TRBV4-3 combines with J gene TRBJ2-5; 7 nucleotides match TRBD2. This CDR3 spans 15 amino acids. Looked up from germline, CDR1 is LGHNA and CDR2 is YSLEER. J lost 4 bases, V lost 1 base, and 6 bases had no gene match.

The genes are TRBV25-1 and TRBJ1-5; weak D call: TRBD1 (5 bases). V was pared by 4 bases and J by 1 base, with 8 bases between. The germline CDR1 and CDR2 sequences are MGHDK and SYGVNS. CDR3 length equals 14 residues. CDR3 in amino acids: CASSARASNQPQHF. The CDR3 coding sequence is TGTGCCAGCAGTGCCAGGGCGAGCAATCAGCCCCAGCATTTT.

In its sample, this clone was seen a few times. This sequence joins TRBV7-6 and TRBJ2-2; D is perhaps TRBD2 (6 bases). Trimming left V 1 base short and J 0 bases short, with 9 bases between. Germline values: CDR1 SGHVS, CDR2 FNYEAQ. The length of the CDR3 is 16 residues. As DNA, the CDR3 is TGTGCCAGCAGCTTAGTTCCGGGGGCGAACACCGGGGAGCTGTTTTTT. The encoded protein is CASSLVPGANTGELFF. The full variable domain, with the rest looked up from reference TRBV7-6 and TRBJ2-2, is GAGVSQSPRYKVTKRGQDVALRCDPISGHVSLYWYRQALGQGPEFLTYFNYEAQQDKSGLPNDRFSAERPEGSISTLTIQRTEQRDSAMYRCASSLVPGANTGELFFGEGSRLTVL.

The rearrangement uses TRBV5-8 and TRBJ1-5; D remains ambiguous. The germline gives CDR1 SGHTS, CDR2 YDEGEE. Between the trimmed V and J ends, which lost 9 bases and 1 base, there was a span of 17 bases. The CDR3 is 15 amino acids. In DNA, the CDR3 is TGTGCCACCGCGACACACCCGCAGAGCAATCAGCCCCAGCATTTT. Protein: CATATHPQSNQPQHF.

This clone has ten or more counts. The rearrangement uses TRBV11-1 and TRBJ1-2; TRBD1 aligns across 12 bases. Unmatched junction bases numbered 4, after V lost 5 bases and J lost 6 bases. This CDR3 comprises 14 residues. Germline loops: CDR1 SGHAT, CDR2 FQDESV (reference sequence). The CDR3 region has the DNA TGTGCCAGCAGCACCGGGACAGGGGGCCATGGCTACACCTTC. Translating gives CASSTGTGGHGYTF.

J is TRBJ2-5 and V is TRBV11-2; 8 positions agree with TRBD1. This CDR3 has 15 amino acids. Germline lookup yields CDR1 SGHAT and CDR2 FQNNGV. After removal of 5 bases from V and 2 bases from J, the junction contained 7 bases not matched to a gene. CDR3 loop: CASSKGQGGQETQYF. The CDR3, as DNA: TGTGCCAGCAGCAAAGGACAGGGCGGGCAAGAGACCCAGTACTTC.

A note on this clone: This specimen includes other DNA sequences encoding the same CDR3. The chain recombines TRBV5-1 with TRBJ1-2; tentatively, D is TRBD1 (6 bases). Germline V gives CDR1 SGHRS, CDR2 YFSETQ. The CDR3 loop spans 15 amino acids. V dropped 4 bases and J dropped 3 bases, with 16 bases sitting between them. The CDR3: CASSPEGGADYGYTF. DNA for the CDR3: TGCGCCAGCAGCCCGGAGGGGGGCGCTGACTATGGCTACACCTTC.

Written as DNA, the CDR3 is TGTGCCAGCAGCTCGGGACAGGTGCGGGAGACCCAGTACTTC. It specifies CASSSGQVRETQYF. This chain uses TRBV5-4 with TRBJ2-5; 8 bases agree with TRBD1. V shed 3 bases and J 5 bases; nucleotides not matched to a gene: 6. This CDR3 region has 14 residues. CDR1 and CDR2 from the germline V gene are SGHNT and YYREEE (reference sequence).

As concerns this clone: Other DNA sequences in this sample translate to the same CDR3. V is TRBV5-1 and J is TRBJ2-6; tentative D call: TRBD2 (5 bases). The V gene lost 4 bases and the J gene lost 3 bases, with 8 bases spanning the gap. This CDR3 is built from 14 residues. CDR1 is SGHRS, CDR2 YFSETQ, per germline. The CDR3 reads CASSTGDGANVLTF. DNA of the CDR3: TGCGCCAGCAGCACCGGGGATGGGGCCAACGTCCTGACTTTC. The entire variable domain, with the rest obtained from reference TRBV5-1 and TRBJ2-6, is as follows: KAGVTQTPRYLIKTRGQQVTLSCSPISGHRSVSWYQQTPGQGLQFLFEYFSETQRNKGNFPGRFSGRQFSNSRSEMNVSTLELGDSALYLCASSTGDGANVLTFGAGSRLTVL.

This clone was recorded a few times. V gene TRBV18 combines with J gene TRBJ1-2; the match to TRBD1 covers 7 bases. With V trimmed by 6 bases and J by 5 bases, 9 bases remained unmatched. The germline CDR1 and CDR2 sequences are KGHSH and LQKENI. This CDR3 spans 14 amino acids. The CDR3 is CASSLLGTEYGYTF. CDR3 bases: TGTGCCAGCTCTCTACTAGGGACAGAATATGGCTACACCTTC.

The rearrangement links TRBV5-4 to TRBJ2-2; D gene uncertain. Germline values: CDR1 SGHNT, CDR2 YYREEE (reference sequence). CDR3 length: 12 residues. V lost 0 bases and J lost 6, with 3 bases in between. CDR3 sequence reads: CASSLDAGELFF. CDR3 coding DNA: TGTGCCAGCAGCTTGGATGCCGGGGAGCTGTTTTTT.

The J gene is TRBJ1-3, the V gene TRBV11-2; D is perhaps TRBD1 (6 bases). The V end was cut by 5 bases, the J end by 0 bases, with 11 bases between. Germline assignment: CDR1 SGHAT and CDR2 FQNNGV. This CDR3 comprises 15 residues. For the CDR3, the DNA is TGTGCCAGCAGCCCCGACAGGAGCTCTGGAAACACCATATATTTT. Translating gives CASSPDRSSGNTIYF.

V and J are TRBV11-2 and TRBJ1-2; D might be TRBD1 (6 bases). Deletions cut 5 bases from V and 2 bases from J, with 12 bases between. CDR1 and CDR2 from the germline V gene are SGHAT and FQNNGV. The length of the CDR3 is 14 residues. The CDR3 DNA reads as TGTGCCAGCAGCACCGGGCAGGGGAACTATGGCTACACCTTC. Translating gives CASSTGQGNYGYTF. The variable domain in full, completed from reference TRBV11-2 and TRBJ1-2, reads EAGVAQSPRYKIIEKRQSVAFWCNPISGHATLYWYQQILGQGPKLLIQFQNNGVVDDSQLPKDRFSAERLKGVDSTLKIQPAKLEDSAVYLCASSTGQGNYGYTFGSGTRLTVV.

This rearrangement joins TRBV7-2 to TRBJ2-1; 9 bases match TRBD2. Germline V CDR1 and CDR2: SGHTA, FQGNSA. This CDR3 has 15 residues. Trimming at V came to 4 bases and at J to 8 bases, leaving 9 bases not matched to a gene. The CDR3 nucleotides read TGTGCCAGCAGCTCCATGGCGGCGGGAGGGTATGAGCAGTTCTTC. Translating gives CASSSMAAGGYEQFF.